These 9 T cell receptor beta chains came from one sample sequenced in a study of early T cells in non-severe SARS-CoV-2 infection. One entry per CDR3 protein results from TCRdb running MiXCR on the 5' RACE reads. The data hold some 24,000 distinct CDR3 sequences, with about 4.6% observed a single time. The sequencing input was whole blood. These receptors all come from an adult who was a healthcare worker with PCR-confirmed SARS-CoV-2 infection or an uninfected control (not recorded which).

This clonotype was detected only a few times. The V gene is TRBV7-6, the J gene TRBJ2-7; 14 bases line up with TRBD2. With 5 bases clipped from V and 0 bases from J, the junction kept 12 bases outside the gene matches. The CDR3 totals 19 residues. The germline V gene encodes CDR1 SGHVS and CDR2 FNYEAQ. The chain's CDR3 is CASSHLGTSGGGSSYEQYF. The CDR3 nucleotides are TGTGCCAGCAGCCATCTGGGGACTAGCGGGGGCGGGAGCTCCTACGAGCAGTACTTC.

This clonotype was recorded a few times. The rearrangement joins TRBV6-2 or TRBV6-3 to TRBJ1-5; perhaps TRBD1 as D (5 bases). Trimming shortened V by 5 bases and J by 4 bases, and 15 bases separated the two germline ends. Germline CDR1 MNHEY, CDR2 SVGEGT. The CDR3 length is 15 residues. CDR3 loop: CASSRGGQVNQPQHF. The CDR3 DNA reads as TGTGCCAGCAGTCGGGGCGGCCAGGTGAATCAGCCCCAGCATTTT.

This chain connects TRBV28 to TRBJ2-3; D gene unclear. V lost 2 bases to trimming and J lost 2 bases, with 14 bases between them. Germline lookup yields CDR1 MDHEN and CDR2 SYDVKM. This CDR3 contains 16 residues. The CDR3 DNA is TGTGCCAGCAGTTTACAACCCTCGCCCCCCACAGATACGCAGTATTTT. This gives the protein CASSLQPSPPTDTQYF. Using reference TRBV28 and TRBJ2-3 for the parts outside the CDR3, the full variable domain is DVKVTQSSRYLVKRTGEKVFLECVQDMDHENMFWYRQDPGLGLRLIYFSYDVKMKEKGDIPEGYSVSREKKERFSLILESASTNQTSMYLCASSLQPSPPTDTQYFGPGTRLTVL.

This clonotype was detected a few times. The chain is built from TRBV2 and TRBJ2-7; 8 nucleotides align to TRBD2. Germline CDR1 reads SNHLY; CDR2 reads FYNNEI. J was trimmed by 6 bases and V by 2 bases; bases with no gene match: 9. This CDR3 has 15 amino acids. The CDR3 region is CASSELSGSFGEQYF. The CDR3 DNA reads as TGTGCCAGCAGTGAACTGAGCGGGAGTTTCGGCGAGCAGTACTTC.

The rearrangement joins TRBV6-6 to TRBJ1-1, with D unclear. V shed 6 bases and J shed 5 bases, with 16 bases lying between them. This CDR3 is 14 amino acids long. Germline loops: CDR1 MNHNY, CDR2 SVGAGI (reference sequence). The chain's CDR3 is CASRPPGRGTEAFF. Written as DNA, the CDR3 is TGTGCCAGCAGACCCCCGGGCCGAGGGACTGAAGCTTTCTTT.

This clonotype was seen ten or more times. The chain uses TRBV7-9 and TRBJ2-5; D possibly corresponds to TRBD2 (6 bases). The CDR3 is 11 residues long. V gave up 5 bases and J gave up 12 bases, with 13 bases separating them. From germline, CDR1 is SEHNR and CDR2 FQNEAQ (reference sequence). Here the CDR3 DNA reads TGTGCCAGCAGCGAGGGCCCGGGGGAGTACTTC. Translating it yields CASSEGPGEYF. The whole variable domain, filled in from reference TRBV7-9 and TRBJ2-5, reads DTGVSQNPRHKITKRGQNVTFRCDPISEHNRLYWYRQTLGQGPEFLTYFQNEAQLEKSRLLSDRFSAERPKGSFSTLEIQRTEQGDSAMYLCASSEGPGEYFGPGTRLLVL.

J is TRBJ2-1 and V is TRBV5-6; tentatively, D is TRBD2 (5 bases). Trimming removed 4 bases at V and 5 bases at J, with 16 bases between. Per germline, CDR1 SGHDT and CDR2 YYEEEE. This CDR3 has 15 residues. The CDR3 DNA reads TGTGCCAGCAGCCACCGGGGATCCGACAACAATGAGCAGTTCTTC. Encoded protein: CASSHRGSDNNEQFF.

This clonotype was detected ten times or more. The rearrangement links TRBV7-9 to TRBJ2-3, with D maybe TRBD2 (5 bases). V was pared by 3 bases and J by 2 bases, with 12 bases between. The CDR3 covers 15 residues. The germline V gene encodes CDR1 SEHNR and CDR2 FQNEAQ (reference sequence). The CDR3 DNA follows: TGTGCCAGCAGCTTTGACGGAGGCTACACAGATACGCAGTATTTT. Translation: CASSFDGGYTDTQYF.

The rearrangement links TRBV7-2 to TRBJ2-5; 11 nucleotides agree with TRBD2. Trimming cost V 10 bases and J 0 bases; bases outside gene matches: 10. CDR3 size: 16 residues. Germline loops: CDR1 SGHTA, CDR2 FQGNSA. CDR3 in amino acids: CATTRTSGLYQETQYF. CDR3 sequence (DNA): TGTGCCACTACTAGGACTAGCGGGTTGTACCAAGAGACCCAGTACTTC. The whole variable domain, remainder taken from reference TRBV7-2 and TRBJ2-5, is GAGVSQSPSNKVTEKGKDVELRCDPISGHTALYWYRQSLGQGLEFLIYFQGNSAPDKSGLPSDRFSAERTGGSVSTLTIQRTQQEDSAVYLCATTRTSGLYQETQYFGPGTRLLVL.